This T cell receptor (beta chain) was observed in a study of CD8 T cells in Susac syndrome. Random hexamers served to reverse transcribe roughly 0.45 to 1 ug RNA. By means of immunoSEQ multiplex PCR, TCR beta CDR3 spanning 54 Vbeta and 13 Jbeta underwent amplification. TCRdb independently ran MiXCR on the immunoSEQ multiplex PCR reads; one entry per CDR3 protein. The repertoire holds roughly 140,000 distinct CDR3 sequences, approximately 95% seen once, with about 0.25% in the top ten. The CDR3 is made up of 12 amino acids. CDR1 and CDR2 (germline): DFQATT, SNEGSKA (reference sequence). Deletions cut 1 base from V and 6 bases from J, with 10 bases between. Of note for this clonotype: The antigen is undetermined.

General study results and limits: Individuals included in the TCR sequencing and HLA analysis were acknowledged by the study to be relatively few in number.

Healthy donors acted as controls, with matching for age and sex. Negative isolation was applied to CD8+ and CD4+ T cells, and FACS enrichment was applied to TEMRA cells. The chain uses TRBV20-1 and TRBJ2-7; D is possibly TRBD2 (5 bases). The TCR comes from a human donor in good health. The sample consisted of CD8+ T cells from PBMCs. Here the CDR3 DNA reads TGCAGTGCTAGAGGCCGGGGAATCGAGCAGTACTTC. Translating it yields CSARGRGIEQYF.